This T cell receptor beta chain was documented in a study of early T cells in non-severe SARS-CoV-2 infection. Each CDR3 protein is one row after TCRdb ran MiXCR on the 5' RACE reads. Counted here are about 130,000 distinct CDR3 sequences, 15% occurring once; the ten biggest clones make up just over 20%. V lost 1 base to trimming and J lost 6 bases, with 12 bases between them. CDR3 size: 15 residues. The germline gives CDR1 LGHDT, CDR2 YNNKEL (reference sequence). Sequencing was carried out using whole blood. V is TRBV3-1 and J is TRBJ2-2; D gene ambiguous. This sequence was found in an adult who was a healthcare worker with PCR-confirmed SARS-CoV-2 infection or an uninfected control (not recorded which). CDR3 in DNA: TGTGCCAGCAGCCAAGGTGCAGGACGGGCCGGGGAGCTGTTTTTT. Residues: CASSQGAGRAGELFF.